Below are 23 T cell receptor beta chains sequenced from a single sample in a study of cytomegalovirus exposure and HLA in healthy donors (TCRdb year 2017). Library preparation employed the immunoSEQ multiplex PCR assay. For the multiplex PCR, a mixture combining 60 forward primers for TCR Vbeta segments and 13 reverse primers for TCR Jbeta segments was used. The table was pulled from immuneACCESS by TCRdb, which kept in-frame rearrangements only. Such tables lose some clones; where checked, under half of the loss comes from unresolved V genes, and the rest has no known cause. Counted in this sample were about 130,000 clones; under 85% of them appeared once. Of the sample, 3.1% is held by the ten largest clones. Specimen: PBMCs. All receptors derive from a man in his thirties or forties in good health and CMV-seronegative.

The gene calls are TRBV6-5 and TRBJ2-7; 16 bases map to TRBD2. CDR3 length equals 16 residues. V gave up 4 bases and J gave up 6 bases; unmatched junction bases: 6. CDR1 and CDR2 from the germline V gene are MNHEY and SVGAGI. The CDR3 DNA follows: TGTGCCAGCAGTTGGGGACTAGCGGGGGGGCCGGCCGAGCAGTACTTC. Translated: CASSWGLAGGPAEQYF.

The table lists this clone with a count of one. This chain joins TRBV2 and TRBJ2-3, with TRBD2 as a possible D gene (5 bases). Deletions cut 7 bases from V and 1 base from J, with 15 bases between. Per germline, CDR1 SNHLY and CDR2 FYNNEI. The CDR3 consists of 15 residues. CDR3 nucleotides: TGTGCCAGCACGCCCGGGGAATTAGGCACAGATACGCAGTATTTT. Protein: CASTPGELGTDTQYF. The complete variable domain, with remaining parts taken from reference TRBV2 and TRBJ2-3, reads EPEVTQTPSHQVTQMGQEVILRCVPISNHLYFYWYRQILGQKVEFLVSFYNNEISEKSEIFDDQFSVERPDGSNFTLKIRSTKLEDSAMYFCASTPGELGTDTQYFGPGTRLTVL.

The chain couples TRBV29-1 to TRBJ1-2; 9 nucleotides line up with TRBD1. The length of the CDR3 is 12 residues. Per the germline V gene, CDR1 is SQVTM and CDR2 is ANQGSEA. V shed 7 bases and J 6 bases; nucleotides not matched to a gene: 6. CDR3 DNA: TGCAGCGGGGGGGGGACAGGGCATGGCTACACCTTC. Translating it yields CSGGGTGHGYTF.

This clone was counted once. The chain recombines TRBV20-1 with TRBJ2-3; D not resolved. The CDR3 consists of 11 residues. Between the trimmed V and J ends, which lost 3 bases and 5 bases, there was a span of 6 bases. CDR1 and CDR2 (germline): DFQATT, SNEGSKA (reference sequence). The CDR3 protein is CSARSVDTQYF. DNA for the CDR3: TGCAGTGCTAGGTCTGTAGATACGCAGTATTTT.

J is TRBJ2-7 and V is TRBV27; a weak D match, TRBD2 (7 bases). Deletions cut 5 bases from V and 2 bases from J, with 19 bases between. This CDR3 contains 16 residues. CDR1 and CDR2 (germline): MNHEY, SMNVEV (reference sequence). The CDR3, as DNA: TGTGCCAGCAGTCCCCTACTACGGGGGGCGGCCTACGAGCAGTACTTC. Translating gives CASSPLLRGAAYEQYF.

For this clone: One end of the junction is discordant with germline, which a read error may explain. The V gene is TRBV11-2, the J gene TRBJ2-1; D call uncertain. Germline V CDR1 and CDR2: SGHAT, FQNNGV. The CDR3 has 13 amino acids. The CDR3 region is CASSSPSHNEQFF. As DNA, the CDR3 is TGTGCCAGCAGCTCCCCCTCCCACAATGAGCAGTTCTTC. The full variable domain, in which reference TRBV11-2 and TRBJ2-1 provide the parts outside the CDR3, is EAGVAQSPRYKIIEKRQSVAFWCNPISGHATLYWYQQILGQGPKLLIQFQNNGVVDDSQLPKDRFSAERLKGVDSTLKIQPAKLEDSAVYLCASSSPSHNEQFFGPGTRLTVL.

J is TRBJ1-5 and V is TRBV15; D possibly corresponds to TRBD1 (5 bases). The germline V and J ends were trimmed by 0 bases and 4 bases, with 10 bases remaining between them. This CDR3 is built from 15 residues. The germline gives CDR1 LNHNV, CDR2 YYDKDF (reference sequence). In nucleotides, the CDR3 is TGTGCCACCAGCAGAGAATCAGGGTCTAATCAGCCCCAGCATTTT. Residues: CATSRESGSNQPQHF.

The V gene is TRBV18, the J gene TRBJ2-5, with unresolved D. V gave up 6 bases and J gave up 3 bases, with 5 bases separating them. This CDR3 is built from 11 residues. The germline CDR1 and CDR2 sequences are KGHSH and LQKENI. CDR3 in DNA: TGTGCCAGCTCGGTAGAAGAGACCCAGTACTTC. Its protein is CASSVEETQYF.

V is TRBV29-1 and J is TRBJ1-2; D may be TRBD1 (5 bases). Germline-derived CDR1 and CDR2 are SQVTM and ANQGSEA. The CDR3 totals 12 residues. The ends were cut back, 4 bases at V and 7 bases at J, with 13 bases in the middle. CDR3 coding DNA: TGCAGCGTTGTAGGGGCTGGGCGTGGCTACACCTTC. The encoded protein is CSVVGAGRGYTF.

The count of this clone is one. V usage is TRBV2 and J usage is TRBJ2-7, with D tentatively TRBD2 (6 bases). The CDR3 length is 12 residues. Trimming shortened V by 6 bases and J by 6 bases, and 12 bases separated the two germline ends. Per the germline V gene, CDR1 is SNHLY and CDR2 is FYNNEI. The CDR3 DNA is TGTGCCAGCAGGGGGTTGGGAGGCGAGCAGTACTTC. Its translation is CASRGLGGEQYF.

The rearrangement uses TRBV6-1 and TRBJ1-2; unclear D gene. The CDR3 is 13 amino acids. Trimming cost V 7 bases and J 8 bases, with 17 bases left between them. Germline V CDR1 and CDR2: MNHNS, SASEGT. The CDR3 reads CASTLGSAQGYTF. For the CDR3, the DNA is TGTGCCAGCACCCTGGGGAGCGCTCAGGGCTACACCTTC.

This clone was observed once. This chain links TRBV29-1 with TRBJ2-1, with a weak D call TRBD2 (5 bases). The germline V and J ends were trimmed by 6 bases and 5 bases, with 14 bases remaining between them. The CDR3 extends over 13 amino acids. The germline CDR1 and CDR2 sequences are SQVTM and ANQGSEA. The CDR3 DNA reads TGCAGCGTCCTTCGGGATAATAACAATGAGCAGTTCTTC. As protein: CSVLRDNNNEQFF.

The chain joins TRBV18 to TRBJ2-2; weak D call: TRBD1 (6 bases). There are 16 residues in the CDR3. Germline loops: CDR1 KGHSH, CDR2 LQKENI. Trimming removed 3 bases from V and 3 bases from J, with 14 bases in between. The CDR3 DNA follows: TGTGCCAGCTCACCTGGACAGTCCCGGGACACCGGGGAGCTGTTTTTT. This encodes CASSPGQSRDTGELFF. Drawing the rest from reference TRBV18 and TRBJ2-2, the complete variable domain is NAGVMQNPRHLVRRRGQEARLRCSPMKGHSHVYWYRQLPEEGLKFMVYLQKENIIDESGMPKERFSAEFPKEGPSILRIQQVVRGDSAAYFCASSPGQSRDTGELFFGEGSRLTVL.

The chain's CDR3 is CASSRSGNTGELFF. The CDR3 nucleotides are TGTGCCAGCAGTAGGTCAGGGAACACCGGGGAGCTGTTTTTT. This chain joins TRBV28 and TRBJ2-2; D call uncertain. There are 14 residues in the CDR3. Germline V gene lookup returns CDR1 MDHEN and CDR2 SYDVKM. The ends were cut back, 5 bases at V and 1 base at J, with 8 bases in the middle.

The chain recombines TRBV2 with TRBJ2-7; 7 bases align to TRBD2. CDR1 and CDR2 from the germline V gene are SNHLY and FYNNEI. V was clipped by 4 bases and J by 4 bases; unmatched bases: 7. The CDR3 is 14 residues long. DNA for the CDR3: TGTGCCAGCAGTGGACTAGCTTTGCGGTACGAGCAGTACTTC. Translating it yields CASSGLALRYEQYF.

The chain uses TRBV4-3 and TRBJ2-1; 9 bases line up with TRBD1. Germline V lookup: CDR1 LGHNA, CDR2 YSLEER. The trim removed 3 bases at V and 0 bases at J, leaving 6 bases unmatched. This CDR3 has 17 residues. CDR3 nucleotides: TGCGCCAGCAGCCAGGATGCGGACAGGGGCTCCTACAATGAGCAGTTCTTC. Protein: CASSQDADRGSYNEQFF.

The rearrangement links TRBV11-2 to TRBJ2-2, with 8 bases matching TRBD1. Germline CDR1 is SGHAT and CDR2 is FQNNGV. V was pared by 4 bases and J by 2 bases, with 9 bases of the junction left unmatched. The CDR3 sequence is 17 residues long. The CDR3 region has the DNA TGTGCCAGCAGCTCCTGGGGGCAGGGGGCTAACACCGGGGAGCTGTTTTTT. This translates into CASSSWGQGANTGELFF.

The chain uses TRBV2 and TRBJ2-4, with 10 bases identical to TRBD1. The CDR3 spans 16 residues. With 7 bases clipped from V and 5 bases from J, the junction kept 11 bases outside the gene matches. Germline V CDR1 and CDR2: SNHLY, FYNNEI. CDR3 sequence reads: CASKNVKGQGENIQYF. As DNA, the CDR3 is TGTGCCAGCAAGAACGTTAAAGGACAGGGGGAAAACATTCAGTACTTC.

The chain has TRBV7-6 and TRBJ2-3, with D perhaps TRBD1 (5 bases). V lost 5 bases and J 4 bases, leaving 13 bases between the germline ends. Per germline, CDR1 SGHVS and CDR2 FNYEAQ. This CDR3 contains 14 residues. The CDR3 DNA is TGTGCCAGCAGCCAGACAGTTGAATCAGATACGCAGTATTTT. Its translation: CASSQTVESDTQYF.

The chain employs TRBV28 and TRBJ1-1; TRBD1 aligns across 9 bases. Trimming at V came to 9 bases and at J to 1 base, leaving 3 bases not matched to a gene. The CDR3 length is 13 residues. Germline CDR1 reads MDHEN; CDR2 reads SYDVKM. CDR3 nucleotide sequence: TGTGCCAGTCACAGGGGGCAGAACACTGAAGCTTTCTTT. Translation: CASHRGQNTEAFF.

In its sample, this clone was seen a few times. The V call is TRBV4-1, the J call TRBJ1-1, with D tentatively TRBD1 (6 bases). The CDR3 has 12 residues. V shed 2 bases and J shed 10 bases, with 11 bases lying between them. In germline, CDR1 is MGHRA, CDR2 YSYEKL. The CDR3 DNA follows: TGCGCCAGCAGCCAACCCCAGGGGACAGCTTTCTTT. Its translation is CASSQPQGTAFF.

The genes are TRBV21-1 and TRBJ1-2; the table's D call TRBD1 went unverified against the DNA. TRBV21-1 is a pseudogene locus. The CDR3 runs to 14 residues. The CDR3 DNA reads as TGTGCCAGCCCCCGTCCAGGGGGCGACTATGGCTACACCTTC. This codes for CASPRPGGDYGYTF.

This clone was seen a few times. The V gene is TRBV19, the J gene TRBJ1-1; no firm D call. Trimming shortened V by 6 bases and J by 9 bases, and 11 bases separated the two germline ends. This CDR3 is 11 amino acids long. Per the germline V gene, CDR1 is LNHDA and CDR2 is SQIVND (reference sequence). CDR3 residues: CASRRQAQAFF. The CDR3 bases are TGTGCCAGTAGGCGCCAGGCTCAAGCTTTCTTT.